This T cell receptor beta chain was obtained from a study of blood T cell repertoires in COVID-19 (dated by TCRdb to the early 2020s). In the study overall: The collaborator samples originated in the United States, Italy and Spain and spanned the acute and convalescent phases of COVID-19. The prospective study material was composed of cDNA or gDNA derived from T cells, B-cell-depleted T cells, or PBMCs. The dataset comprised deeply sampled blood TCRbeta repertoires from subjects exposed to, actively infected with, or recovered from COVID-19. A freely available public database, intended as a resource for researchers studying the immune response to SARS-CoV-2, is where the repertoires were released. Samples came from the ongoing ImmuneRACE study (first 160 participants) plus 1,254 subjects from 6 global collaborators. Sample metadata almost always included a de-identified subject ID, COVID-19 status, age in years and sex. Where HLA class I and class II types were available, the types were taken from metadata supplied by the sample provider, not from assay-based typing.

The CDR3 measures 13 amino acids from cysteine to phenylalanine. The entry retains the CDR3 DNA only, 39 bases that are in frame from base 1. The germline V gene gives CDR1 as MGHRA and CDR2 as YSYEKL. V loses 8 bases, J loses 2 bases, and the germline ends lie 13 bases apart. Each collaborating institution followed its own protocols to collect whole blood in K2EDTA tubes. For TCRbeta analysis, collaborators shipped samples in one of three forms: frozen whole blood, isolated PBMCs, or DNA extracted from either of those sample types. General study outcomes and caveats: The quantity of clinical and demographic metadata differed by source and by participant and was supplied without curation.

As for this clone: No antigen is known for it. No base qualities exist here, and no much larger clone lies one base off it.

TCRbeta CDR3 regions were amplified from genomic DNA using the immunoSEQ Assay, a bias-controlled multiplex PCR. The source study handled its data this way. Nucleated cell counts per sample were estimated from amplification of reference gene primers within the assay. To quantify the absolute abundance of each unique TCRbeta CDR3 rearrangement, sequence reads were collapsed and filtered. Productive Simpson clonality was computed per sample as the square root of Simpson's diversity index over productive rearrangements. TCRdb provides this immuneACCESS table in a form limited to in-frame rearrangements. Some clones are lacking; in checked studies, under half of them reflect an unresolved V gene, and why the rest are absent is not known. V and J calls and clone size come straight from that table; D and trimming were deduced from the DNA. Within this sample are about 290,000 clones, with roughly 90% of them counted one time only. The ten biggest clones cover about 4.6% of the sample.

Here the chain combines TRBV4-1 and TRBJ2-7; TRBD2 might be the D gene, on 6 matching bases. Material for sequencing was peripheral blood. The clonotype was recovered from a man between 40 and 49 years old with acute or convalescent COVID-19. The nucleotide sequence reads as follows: TGCGCCAGCGGGCGGGATTCCGCCTACGAGCAGTACTTC. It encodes CASGRDSAYEQYF.